This T cell receptor (beta chain) originates from a study of blood T cell repertoires in COVID-19. For the study at large: Italy, Spain and the United States were the sources of the convalescent and acute COVID-19 samples. Nucleic acid was either cDNA or gDNA, and it came from T cells, B-cell-depleted T cells, or PBMCs.

This clone has only one observation. Using immunoSEQ multiplex PCR, the repertoire was profiled, and TCRdb retains in-frame clones only, with some absent. The sample has over 250,000 clones; 80% to 90% are singletons. The trim removed 5 bases at V and 3 bases at J, leaving 5 bases unmatched. The CDR3 contains 14 residues. Germline V lookup: CDR1 LNHDA, CDR2 SQIVND (reference sequence). The chain employs TRBV19 and TRBJ1-1; 8 bases align to TRBD1. This TCR derives from a woman in her 70s with acute or convalescent COVID-19. Input material: peripheral blood. CDR3: CASSAHRGDTEAFF. In DNA form, the CDR3 reads TGTGCCAGTAGTGCCCACAGGGGGGACACTGAAGCTTTCTTT.